The 8 T cell receptor beta chains reported below all come from one sample, sequenced in a study of blood T cell repertoires in COVID-19 (dated by TCRdb to the early 2020s). The protocol used for the library was the immunoSEQ multiplex PCR assay. Imported from immuneACCESS, the table was reduced by TCRdb to in-frame sequences with V and J called. These copies leave out some clones; in studies compared against another copy, an unresolved V gene accounts for under half, and the cause of the remainder is not known. This sample has 150,000 to 200,000 clones in its table, and 65% to 85% of those were observed once. Of the sample, approximately 13% is held by the ten largest clones. The source material was PBMCs or T cells enriched from blood (not recorded which). The source is a woman in her sixties who had recovered from COVID-19.

This clone was counted a few times. The chain combines TRBV10-3 with TRBJ1-3; D is undetermined. Trimming cost V 6 bases and J 0 bases, with 3 bases left between them. Looked up from germline, CDR1 is ENHRY and CDR2 is SYGVKD. The CDR3 runs 12 residues. The CDR3 DNA follows: TGTGCCATCAGGGCCTCTGGAAACACCATATATTTT. Its translation: CAIRASGNTIYF.

With respect to this clone: Compared with germline, one end of the junction differs, possibly owing to a read error. J is TRBJ2-2 and V is TRBV3-1 (or the pseudogene TRBV3-2); D not certain. This CDR3 comprises 14 residues. Germline V gives CDR1 LGHDT, CDR2 YNNKEL (reference sequence). In DNA, the CDR3 is TGTGCCAGCAACCAAGCAGATTACACCGGGGAGCTGTTTTTT. Translating gives CASNQADYTGELFF.

V gene TRBV10-3 combines with J gene TRBJ2-3; tentatively, D is TRBD2 (5 bases). CDR1 ENHRY and CDR2 SYGVKD come from the germline V gene. V lost 0 bases and J lost 0, with 10 bases in between. This CDR3 spans 16 amino acids. For the CDR3, the DNA is TGTGCCATCAGTGAGTCGCTAGCCCTAAGCACAGATACGCAGTATTTT. Translating it yields CAISESLALSTDTQYF.

This chain connects TRBV3-1 (or the pseudogene TRBV3-2) to TRBJ2-5; 7 bases agree with TRBD1. The CDR3 length is 14 residues. From germline, CDR1 is LGHDT and CDR2 YNNKEL (reference sequence). J gave up 3 bases and V 3 bases, and 4 bases lay outside the gene matches. The CDR3 region is CASSQLGTEETQYF. The CDR3 DNA sequence: TGTGCCAGCAGCCAGCTCGGGACAGAAGAGACCCAGTACTTC.

The chain is built from TRBV13 and TRBJ2-2; 10 positions agree with TRBD1. Trimming took 5 bases from V and 4 from J; bases not matched to a gene: 4. Germline loops: CDR1 PRHDT, CDR2 FYEKMQ (reference sequence). The CDR3 extends over 15 amino acids. The DNA for the CDR3 is TGTGCCAGCAGCCTGCGACAGGGGGCCACCGGGGAGCTGTTTTTT. This sequence encodes CASSLRQGATGELFF. Looking up the rest from reference TRBV13 and TRBJ2-2 gives the full variable domain: AAGVIQSPRHLIKEKRETATLKCYPIPRHDTVYWYQQGPGQDPQFLISFYEKMQSDKGSIPDRFSAQQFSDYHSELNMSSLELGDSALYFCASSLRQGATGELFFGEGSRLTVL.

The chain joins TRBV21-1 to TRBJ1-2. TRBV21-1 is labeled a pseudogene. The CDR3 extends over 14 amino acids. The CDR3: CASSKERTNYGYTF. The CDR3 nucleotides are TGTGCCAGCAGCAAAGAGCGGACTAACTATGGCTACACCTTC.

The chain carries TRBV25-1 and TRBJ2-1; D remains ambiguous. The germline V gene encodes CDR1 MGHDK and CDR2 SYGVNS. Deletions cut 1 base from V and 0 bases from J, with 7 bases between. The CDR3 loop spans 15 amino acids. DNA for the CDR3: TGTGCCAGCAGTGAATCACAGTCCTCCTACAATGAGCAGTTCTTC. Its translation: CASSESQSSYNEQFF.

This clone was detected once. The chain carries TRBV28 and TRBJ2-4; maybe TRBD1 (6 bases). CDR1 MDHEN and CDR2 SYDVKM come from the germline V gene. CDR3 size: 14 residues. V lost 6 bases and J lost 4, with 13 bases in between. The DNA for the CDR3 is TGTGCCAGCAGAGACGGGACAAAAAAAAACATTCAGTACTTC. It encodes CASRDGTKKNIQYF.